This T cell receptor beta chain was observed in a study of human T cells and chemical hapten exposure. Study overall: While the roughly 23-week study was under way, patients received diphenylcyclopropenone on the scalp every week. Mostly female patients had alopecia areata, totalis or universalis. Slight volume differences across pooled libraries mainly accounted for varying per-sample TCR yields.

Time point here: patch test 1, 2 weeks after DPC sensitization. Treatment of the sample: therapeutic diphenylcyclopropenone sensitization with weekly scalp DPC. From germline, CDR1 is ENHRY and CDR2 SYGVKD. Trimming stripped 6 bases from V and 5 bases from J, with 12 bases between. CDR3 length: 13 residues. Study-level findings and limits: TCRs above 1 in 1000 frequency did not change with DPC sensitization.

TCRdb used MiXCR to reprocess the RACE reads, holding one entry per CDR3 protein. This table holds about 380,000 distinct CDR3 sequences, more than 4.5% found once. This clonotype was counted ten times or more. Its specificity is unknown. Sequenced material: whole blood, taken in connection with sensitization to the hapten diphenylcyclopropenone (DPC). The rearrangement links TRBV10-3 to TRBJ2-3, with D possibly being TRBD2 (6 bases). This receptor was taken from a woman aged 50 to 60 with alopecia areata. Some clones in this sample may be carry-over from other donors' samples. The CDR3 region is CAISTGVEDTQYF. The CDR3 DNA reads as TGTGCCATCAGCACGGGGGTGGAAGATACGCAGTATTTT.